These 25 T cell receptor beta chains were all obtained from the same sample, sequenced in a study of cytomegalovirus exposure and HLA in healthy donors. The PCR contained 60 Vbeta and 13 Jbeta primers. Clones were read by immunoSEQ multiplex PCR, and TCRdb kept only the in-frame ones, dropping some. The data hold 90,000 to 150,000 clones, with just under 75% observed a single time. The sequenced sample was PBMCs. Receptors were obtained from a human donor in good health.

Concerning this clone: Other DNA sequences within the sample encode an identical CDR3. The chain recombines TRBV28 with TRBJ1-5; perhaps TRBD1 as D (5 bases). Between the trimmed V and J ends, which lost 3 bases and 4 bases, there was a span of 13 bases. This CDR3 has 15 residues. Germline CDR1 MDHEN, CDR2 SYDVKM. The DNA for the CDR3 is TGTGCCAGCAGTTTTGGTCAGGGATCAAATCAGCCCCAGCATTTT. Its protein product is CASSFGQGSNQPQHF.

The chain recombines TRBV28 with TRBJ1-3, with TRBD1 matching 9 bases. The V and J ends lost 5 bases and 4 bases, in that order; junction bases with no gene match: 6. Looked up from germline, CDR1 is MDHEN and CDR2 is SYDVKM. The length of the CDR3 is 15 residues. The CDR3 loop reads CASSAQGAYGNTIYF. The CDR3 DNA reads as TGTGCCAGCAGTGCACAGGGGGCGTACGGAAACACCATATATTTT.

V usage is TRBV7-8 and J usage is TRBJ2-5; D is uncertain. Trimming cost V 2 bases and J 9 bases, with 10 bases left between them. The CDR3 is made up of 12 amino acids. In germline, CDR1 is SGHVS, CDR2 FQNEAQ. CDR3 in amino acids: CASSLTPDPQYF. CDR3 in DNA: TGTGCCAGCAGCTTAACCCCAGATCCCCAGTACTTC.

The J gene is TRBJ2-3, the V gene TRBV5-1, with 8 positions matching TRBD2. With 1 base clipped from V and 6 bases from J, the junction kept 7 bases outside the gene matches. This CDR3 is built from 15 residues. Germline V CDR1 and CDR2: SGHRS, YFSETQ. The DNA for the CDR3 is TGCGCCAGCAGCTTGACTAGCGGCTACCTTGATACGCAGTATTTT. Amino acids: CASSLTSGYLDTQYF.

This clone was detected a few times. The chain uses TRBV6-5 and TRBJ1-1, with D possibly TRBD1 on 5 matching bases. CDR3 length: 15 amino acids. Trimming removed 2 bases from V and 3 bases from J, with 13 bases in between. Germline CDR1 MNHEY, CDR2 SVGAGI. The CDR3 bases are TGTGCCAGCAGTTACGGGGATATCAGGGACACTGAAGCTTTCTTT. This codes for CASSYGDIRDTEAFF.

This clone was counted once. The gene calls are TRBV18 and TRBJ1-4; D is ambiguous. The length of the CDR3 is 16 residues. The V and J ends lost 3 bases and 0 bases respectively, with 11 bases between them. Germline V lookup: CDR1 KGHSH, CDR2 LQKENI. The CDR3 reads CASSPDLAATNEKLFF. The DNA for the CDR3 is TGTGCCAGCTCACCGGATTTGGCGGCAACTAATGAAAAACTGTTTTTT.

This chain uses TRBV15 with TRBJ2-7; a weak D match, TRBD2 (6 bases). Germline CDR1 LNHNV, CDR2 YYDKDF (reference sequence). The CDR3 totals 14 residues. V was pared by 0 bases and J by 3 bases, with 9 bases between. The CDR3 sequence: CATSRDHGGYEQYF. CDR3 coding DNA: TGTGCCACCAGCAGAGATCACGGGGGCTACGAGCAGTACTTC.

The DNA for the CDR3 is TGTGCCAGCTCACCTGGACAGGGAAGTCAGCCCCAGCATTTT. Protein: CASSPGQGSQPQHF. The gene calls are TRBV18 and TRBJ1-5; 8 bases are a match to TRBD1. V was clipped by 3 bases and J by 6 bases; unmatched bases: 4. Germline CDR1 and CDR2: KGHSH and LQKENI. The CDR3 is 14 amino acids.

CDR3 in DNA: TGCGCCAGCAGCCAAGACGCAGGTTTTGAAGCTTTCTTT. As protein: CASSQDAGFEAFF. This chain joins TRBV4-3 and TRBJ1-1; D remains unclear. Trimming removed 0 bases from V and 7 bases from J, with 9 bases in between. Germline V CDR1 and CDR2: LGHNA, YSLEER. The CDR3 has 13 residues.

The CDR3 here is CASSYSLAKNIQYF. The CDR3, as DNA: TGTGCCAGCAGTTACAGCCTAGCCAAAAACATTCAGTACTTC. The chain is built from TRBV6-5 and TRBJ2-4; D call uncertain. CDR3 length equals 14 residues. Germline loops: CDR1 MNHEY, CDR2 SVGAGI. V lost 2 bases and J lost 0, with 5 bases in between.

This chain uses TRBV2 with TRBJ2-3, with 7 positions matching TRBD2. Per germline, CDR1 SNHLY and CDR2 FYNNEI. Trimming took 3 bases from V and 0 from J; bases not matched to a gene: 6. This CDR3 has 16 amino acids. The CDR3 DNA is TGTGCCAGCAGTGACCCGACTAGCCAGAGCACAGATACGCAGTATTTT. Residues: CASSDPTSQSTDTQYF.

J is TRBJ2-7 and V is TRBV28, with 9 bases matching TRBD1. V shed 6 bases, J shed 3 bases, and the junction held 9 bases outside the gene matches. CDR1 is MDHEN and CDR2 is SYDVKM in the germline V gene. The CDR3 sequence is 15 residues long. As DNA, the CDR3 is TGTGCCAGCAGATCACCGGGGACAGGGTTCTACGAGCAGTACTTC. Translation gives CASRSPGTGFYEQYF.

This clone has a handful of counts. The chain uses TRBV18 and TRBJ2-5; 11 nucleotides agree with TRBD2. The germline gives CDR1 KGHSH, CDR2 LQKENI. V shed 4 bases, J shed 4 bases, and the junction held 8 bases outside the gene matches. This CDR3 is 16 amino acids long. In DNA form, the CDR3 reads TGTGCCAGCTCACTTATGGGCGGGACTAGCGGAGAGACCCAGTACTTC. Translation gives CASSLMGGTSGETQYF.

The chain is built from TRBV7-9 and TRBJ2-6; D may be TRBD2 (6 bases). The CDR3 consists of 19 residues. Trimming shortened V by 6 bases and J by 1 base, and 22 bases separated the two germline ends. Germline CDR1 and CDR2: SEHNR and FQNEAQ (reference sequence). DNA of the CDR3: TGTGCCAGCAGGGGGGTTCGGGACTTGAGGGAATCTGGGGCCAACGTCCTGACTTTC. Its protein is CASRGVRDLRESGANVLTF.

The CDR3 DNA reads as TGTGCCAGCAGCTCGGACCGCGGGGATACGCAGTATTTT. Encoded protein: CASSSDRGDTQYF. The V call is TRBV7-2, the J call TRBJ2-3; D might be TRBD2 (5 bases). The CDR3 extends over 13 amino acids. The germline V gene has CDR1 SGHTA and CDR2 FQGNSA. V was pared by 4 bases and J by 6 bases, with 11 bases between.

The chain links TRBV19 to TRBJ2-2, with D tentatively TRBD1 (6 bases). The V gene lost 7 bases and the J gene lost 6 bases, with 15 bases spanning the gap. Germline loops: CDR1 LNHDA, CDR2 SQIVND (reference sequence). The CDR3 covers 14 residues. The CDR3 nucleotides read TGTGCCAGTAAACGGACAGTCTCCGCCGGGGAGCTGTTTTTT. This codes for CASKRTVSAGELFF.

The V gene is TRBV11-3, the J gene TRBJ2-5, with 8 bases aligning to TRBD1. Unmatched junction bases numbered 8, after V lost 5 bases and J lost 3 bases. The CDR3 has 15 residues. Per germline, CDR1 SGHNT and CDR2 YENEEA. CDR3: CASSPGQAIKETQYF. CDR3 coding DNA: TGTGCCAGCAGCCCGGGACAGGCGATAAAAGAGACCCAGTACTTC.

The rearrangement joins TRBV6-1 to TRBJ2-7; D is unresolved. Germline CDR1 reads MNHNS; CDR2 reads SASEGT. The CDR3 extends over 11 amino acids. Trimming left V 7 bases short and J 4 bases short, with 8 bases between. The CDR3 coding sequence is TGTGCCAGCATGAGTCAATACGAGCAGTACTTC. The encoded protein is CASMSQYEQYF.

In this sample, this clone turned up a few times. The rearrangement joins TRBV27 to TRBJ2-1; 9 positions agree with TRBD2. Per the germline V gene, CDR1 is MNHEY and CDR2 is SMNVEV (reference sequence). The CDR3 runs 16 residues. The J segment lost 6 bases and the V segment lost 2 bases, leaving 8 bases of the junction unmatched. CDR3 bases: TGTGCCAGCAGTTTAAGGAGTAGCGGGGGAACCAATGAGCAGTTCTTC. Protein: CASSLRSSGGTNEQFF.

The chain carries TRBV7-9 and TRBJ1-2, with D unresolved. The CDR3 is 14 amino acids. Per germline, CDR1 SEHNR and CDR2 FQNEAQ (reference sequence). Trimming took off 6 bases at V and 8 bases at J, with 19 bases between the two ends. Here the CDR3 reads CASSTRTEAIGYTF. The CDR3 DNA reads TGTGCCAGCAGTACTCGGACGGAGGCTATAGGCTACACCTTC.

The CDR3 DNA sequence: TGTGCCAGCAGTCCCCGACGGACAAAGAACACTGAAGCTTTCTTT. Translating it yields CASSPRRTKNTEAFF. The V and J genes are TRBV27 and TRBJ1-1; possibly TRBD1 for D (5 bases). The CDR3 length is 15 residues. Trimming left V 5 bases short and J 1 base short, with 14 bases between. Germline V gives CDR1 MNHEY, CDR2 SMNVEV (reference sequence).

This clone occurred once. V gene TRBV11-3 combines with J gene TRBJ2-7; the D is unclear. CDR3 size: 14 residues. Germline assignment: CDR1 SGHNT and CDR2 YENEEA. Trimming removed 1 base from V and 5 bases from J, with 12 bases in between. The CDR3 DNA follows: TGTGCCAGCAGCTTAGGTGGAGCTCCCCACGAGCAGTACTTC. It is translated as CASSLGGAPHEQYF. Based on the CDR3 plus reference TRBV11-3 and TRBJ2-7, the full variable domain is EAGVVQSPRYKIIEKKQPVAFWCNPISGHNTLYWYLQNLGQGPELLIRYENEEAVDDSQLPKDRFSAERLKGVDSTLKIQPAELGDSAVYLCASSLGGAPHEQYFGPGTRLTVT.

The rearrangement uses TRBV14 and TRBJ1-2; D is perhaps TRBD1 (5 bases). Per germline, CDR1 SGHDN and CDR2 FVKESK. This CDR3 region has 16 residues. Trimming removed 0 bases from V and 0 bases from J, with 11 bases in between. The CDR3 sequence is CASSQEGQPTNYGYTF. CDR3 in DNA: TGTGCCAGCAGCCAAGAGGGGCAGCCTACTAACTATGGCTACACCTTC.

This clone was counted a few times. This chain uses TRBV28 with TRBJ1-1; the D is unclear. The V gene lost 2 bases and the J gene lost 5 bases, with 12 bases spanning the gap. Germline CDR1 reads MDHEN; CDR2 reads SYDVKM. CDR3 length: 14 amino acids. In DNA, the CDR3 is TGTGCCAGCAGTTTAAGTCGCTTCCTAACTGAAGCTTTCTTT. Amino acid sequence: CASSLSRFLTEAFF.

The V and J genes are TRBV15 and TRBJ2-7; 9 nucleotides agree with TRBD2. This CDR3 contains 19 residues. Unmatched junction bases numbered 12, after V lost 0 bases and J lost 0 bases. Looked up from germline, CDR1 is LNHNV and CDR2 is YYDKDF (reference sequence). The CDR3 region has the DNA TGTGCCACCAGCAGAGATTTGTCCAGCGGGAGGCGAAGCTCCTACGAGCAGTACTTC. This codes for CATSRDLSSGRRSSYEQYF. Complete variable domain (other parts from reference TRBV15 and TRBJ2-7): DAMVIQNPRYQVTQFGKPVTLSCSQTLNHNVMYWYQQKSSQAPKLLFHYYDKDFNNEADTPDNFQSRRPNTSFCFLDIRSPGLGDTAMYLCATSRDLSSGRRSSYEQYFGPGTRLTVT.